The 6 T cell receptor beta chains below were found in one sample sequenced in a study of control samples from healthy donors and cancer patients. Profiled with immunoSEQ multiplex PCR; TCRdb holds only in-frame clones, not every one. Of 75,000 to 100,000 clones in the sample, about 90% were seen once. The sample comprised blood. The origin of the receptors is a man younger than 40 in good health.

The CDR3 sequence is CASGLGRENTGELFF. The CDR3 DNA sequence: TGTGCCAGCGGTCTGGGACGGGAGAACACCGGGGAGCTGTTTTTT. The chain is built from TRBV2 and TRBJ2-2; D tentatively reads TRBD1 or TRBD2 (5 bases each). CDR1 is SNHLY, CDR2 FYNNEI, per germline. The V gene lost 8 bases and the J gene lost 1 base, with 14 bases spanning the gap. CDR3 length: 15 amino acids.

The chain joins TRBV13 to TRBJ2-2, with 10 bases matching TRBD2. CDR3 size: 16 residues. Trimming removed 2 bases from V and 3 bases from J; junction bases left unmatched: 3. Germline V lookup: CDR1 PRHDT, CDR2 FYEKMQ (reference sequence). CDR3 in amino acids: CASSLLAGEDTGELFF. The CDR3 DNA is TGTGCCAGCAGCTTACTAGCGGGAGAGGACACCGGGGAGCTGTTTTTT. Full variable domain (rest looked up from reference TRBV13 and TRBJ2-2): AAGVIQSPRHLIKEKRETATLKCYPIPRHDTVYWYQQGPGQDPQFLISFYEKMQSDKGSIPDRFSAQQFSDYHSELNMSSLELGDSALYFCASSLLAGEDTGELFFGEGSRLTVL.

J is TRBJ2-7 and V is TRBV5-4; 8 bases are a match to TRBD2. The CDR3 has 14 amino acids. The germline CDR1 and CDR2 sequences are SGHNT and YYREEE (reference sequence). V was pared by 4 bases and J by 5 bases, with 8 bases of the junction left unmatched. The CDR3 DNA sequence: TGTGCCAGCAGCCCGCACAGCGGGAGCGACGAGCAGTACTTC. Residues: CASSPHSGSDEQYF.

The gene calls are TRBV5-1 and TRBJ1-4; 7 bases are shared with TRBD1. With 1 base clipped from V and 5 bases from J, the junction kept 5 bases outside the gene matches. Germline CDR1 SGHRS, CDR2 YFSETQ. This CDR3 has 15 amino acids. CDR3 residues: CASSLLGTENEKLFF. The CDR3 DNA follows: TGCGCCAGCAGCTTGCTCGGGACAGAGAATGAAAAACTGTTTTTT.

The chain recombines TRBV18 with TRBJ2-5; 7 bases are shared with TRBD2. Germline V gene data show CDR1 as KGHSH and CDR2 as LQKENI. The CDR3 is made up of 14 amino acids. V lost 3 bases, J lost 2 bases, and 3 bases stayed unmatched. The CDR3 spells CASSPTSSQETQYF. The CDR3 nucleotides are TGTGCCAGCTCACCGACTAGCAGTCAAGAGACCCAGTACTTC.

The table lists this clone with a count of one. The chain uses TRBV7-6 and TRBJ1-6; D unclear. This CDR3 has 15 residues. Trimming took off 5 bases at V and 0 bases at J, with 8 bases between the two ends. CDR1 and CDR2 from the germline V gene are SGHVS and FNYEAQ. CDR3 sequence reads: CASSPNDSYNSPLHF. As DNA, the CDR3 is TGTGCCAGCAGCCCAAATGACTCCTATAATTCACCCCTCCACTTT.